This T cell receptor beta chain appears in the sequencing data of a study of shared clonotypes between healthy human individuals (dated by TCRdb to about 2020). At the level of the whole study: The cohort comprised a couple of women and a few men aged 18 to 49 years. For each donor, CD4 naive and CD4 memory were each given three plates, CD8 naive was given two plates, and CD8 memory was given one plate. To estimate repertoire size and how much clonotypes are shared between individuals, the study performed deep sequencing of blood TCR repertoires from a few healthy adults. Different laboratories and diverse techniques were used to prepare libraries and sequence TCR repertoires, to increase sequencing depth and limit assay-specific biases. Leukapheresis yielded between about 0.9 and 10 billion PBMCs per donor. Overall study outcomes, separate from this receptor: When four donors were compared, the shared fraction of clonotypes was roughly 5% for naive CD4, over 3% for naive CD8, 2.3% for memory CD4, and less than 0.45% for memory CD8. Sampling was restricted to blood, and TCR repertoires in tissues likely differ from the TCR repertoires found in blood. Pairwise subsampling indicated that sequencing depth was expected to affect the degree of clonotype sharing among donors. Incomplete sequencing was indicated by rarefaction of sorted-subset datasets, despite the large sequencing depth. Naive subsets generally had larger estimated clonotype richness than memory subsets did. Because the study included only a small number of donors, the genetic and exposure-history diversity represented was limited. Clonotypes shared by all four sorted-subset donors showed higher generation probabilities than non-shared clonotypes.

CD8 naive samples consisted of CD45RO-negative cells that were positively selected for CCR7, yielding a CD45RA+CCR7+ population without TemRA cells. The donors were healthy, HIV-negative adults who had no recently reported acute infections or vaccinations. Every donor was a Caucasian adult residing in Nashville, Tennessee, USA. After blood collection by leukapheresis, PBMCs were isolated using Ficoll-Histopaque density gradient centrifugation and then cryopreserved in the vapor phase of liquid nitrogen. Analytical flow cytometry was used to check the purity and quantity of every magnetically sorted T cell population. Genomic DNA was isolated from every sorted fraction and measured by UV absorbance on a Nanodrop 2000c. The germline V gene encodes CDR1 SNHLY and CDR2 FYNNEI. The CDR3 holds 13 amino acids from the cysteine to the phenylalanine. The DNA shown is the 39-base CDR3, in frame from base 1. V loses 8 bases of germline sequence and J loses 8 bases, and the interval between the two ends is 16 bases.

Worth noting for this clone: No cognate antigen has been identified for it. There are no base qualities to consult, and no much larger clone falls within one base.

Using the deep immunoSEQ assay, TCR CDR3 regions were amplified from genomic DNA by multiplex PCR. Genomic DNA extracted from each cell subset was distributed evenly over all wells of several immunoSEQ 96-well plates, and each plate served as one replicate. For sorted subsets, approximately 0.2 ug of genomic DNA, equivalent to 30,000 or so T cell genomes, went into each replicate PCR. Purified libraries were quantified with a Qubit 3.0 fluorometer, sized on a Bioanalyzer 2100, and re-quantified with the KAPA Library Quantification kit. Every immunoSEQ 96-well plate was sequenced on a dedicated single-read 150-cycle Illumina NextSeq 550 flow cell. For the original study's pipeline: Because the immunoSEQ output held only junctional sequences and lacked quality scores, the filtering could not match the filtering applied to full-length reads. To assign V/J genes and CDR3, sequences were annotated using PyIR, a Python wrapper for IgBLAST v1.9, with IMGT germline references. Reads were filtered out if the reads had weak V/J assignments (E-value above 1e-6), no CDR3, stop codons, out-of-frame junctions, or ambiguous translated residues. A V3J clonotype was defined by an identical inferred V gene, J gene, and CDR3 amino acid sequence. The percentage overlap between two repertoires was calculated by dividing the number of shared unique clonotypes by the size of the smaller repertoire. Repertoire richness was assessed with RTK rarefaction, the Chao1 estimator, and Recon v2.1 estimates of unobserved clonotypes. Generation probabilities were computed with OLGA for all TCRbeta clonotypes obtained by the gDNA method from several donors. Not all clones reach the TCRdb copy of this immuneACCESS table, which keeps in-frame sequences only. Checked studies attribute under half of the gap to unresolved V genes and leave the rest unexplained. That table is the source of V, J and clone size, and D and trimming were worked out from the DNA. The table for this sample lists about 2 million clones; about 95% of them were counted only once. The leading ten clones occupy about 1.1% of the sample.

The clonotype originates from a man aged 18 to 29 in good health. This chain joins TRBV2 to TRBJ2-1; no D segment can be confidently identified. Sequenced material: naive CD8+ T cells sorted from blood. Reading the label with the study, this specimen's cell subset or site is: CD45RA+CCR7+. The CDR3 reads CASLPNPYDEQFF. The nucleotide sequence reads as follows: TGTGCCAGCCTCCCAAACCCATACGATGAGCAGTTCTTC.